This TCR beta chain was recorded in a study of identical twins. Study-wide results and limits: Out-of-frame alpha sequences common to twins exhibited an excess of low generation probability.

As regards this clonotype: The antigen is unknown.

The CDR3 extends over 15 amino acids. Germline V gene sequence: CDR1 MNHEY, CDR2 SVGAGI. The V end lost 0 bases, the J end lost 2 bases, and 9 bases lay between the germline ends. Each CDR3 protein is one row after TCRdb ran MiXCR on the 5' RACE reads. The sample contains more than 600,000 distinct CDR3 sequences, around a sixth of which appear only once. The sample was also reused in another study, on T cells expressing NK-cell markers. That work contributes: The sorts in several experiments were restricted to alpha-beta TCR T cells by an anti-gamma-delta TCR antibody. Researchers report these clonotypes also headed the CD3+CD56-NKG2C+ fraction in a few donors. Whether the expanded NKG2C+ T cell clones recognized HCMV remained unclear.

The sample was PBMCs. The rearrangement uses TRBV6-5 and TRBJ2-3; D not certain. The TCR originated in a woman younger than 35 in good health. CDR3 coding DNA: TGTGCCAGCAGTTACTCGAGTGACACCACAGATACGCAGTATTTT. Its protein product is CASSYSSDTTDTQYF.